What follows are 24 T cell receptor beta chains derived from one specimen sequenced in a study of blood T cell repertoires in COVID-19. Using immunoSEQ multiplex PCR, the repertoire was profiled, and TCRdb retains in-frame clones only, with some absent. The sample comprises over 200,000 clones, about 86% of which are singletons, and 6.2% rests with the top ten. Sequencing was carried out using peripheral blood. These receptors were taken from a man between 60 and 75 years old who had recovered from COVID-19.

The genes are TRBV11-2 and TRBJ1-6; D is uncertain. The CDR3 runs to 12 residues. V lost 0 bases and J 10 bases, leaving 4 bases between the germline ends. Looked up from germline, CDR1 is SGHAT and CDR2 is FQNNGV. CDR3 nucleotide sequence: TGTGCCAGCAGCTTAGAACGGTCACCCCTCCACTTT. Amino acid sequence: CASSLERSPLHF.

This clone was observed a single time. The J gene is TRBJ1-6, the V gene TRBV3-1 (or the pseudogene TRBV3-2); 8 bases are a match to TRBD1. The CDR3 spans 17 residues. V trimming: 5 bases; J trimming: 0 bases; junction bases outside the gene matches: 6. CDR1 is LGHDT, CDR2 YNNKEL, per germline (reference sequence). In nucleotides, the CDR3 is TGTGCCAGCAGCAGGGGGACAGGAAGCTCCTATAATTCACCCCTCCACTTT. This encodes CASSRGTGSSYNSPLHF.

This clone has a single count. This chain uses TRBV5-1 with TRBJ2-5; D gene ambiguous. The CDR3 runs to 14 residues. V was cut by 0 bases and J by 2 bases, with 8 bases left in between. Germline values: CDR1 SGHRS, CDR2 YFSETQ. This CDR3 reads CASSLGAIQETQYF. In DNA, the CDR3 is TGCGCCAGCAGCTTGGGGGCAATACAAGAGACCCAGTACTTC.

J is TRBJ1-4 and V is TRBV7-9, with TRBD1 matching over 7 bases. Losses at the gene ends were 5 bases for V and 6 bases for J; bases not matched to a gene: 6. The germline V gene encodes CDR1 SEHNR and CDR2 FQNEAQ (reference sequence). The CDR3 sequence is 14 residues long. This CDR3 reads CASSPGQPDEKLFF. The CDR3 DNA reads TGTGCCAGCAGCCCGGGACAGCCCGATGAAAAACTGTTTTTT. Looking up the rest from reference TRBV7-9 and TRBJ1-4 gives the full variable domain: DTGVSQNPRHKITKRGQNVTFRCDPISEHNRLYWYRQTLGQGPEFLTYFQNEAQLEKSRLLSDRFSAERPKGSFSTLEIQRTEQGDSAMYLCASSPGQPDEKLFFGSGTQLSVL.

The rearrangement joins TRBV27 to TRBJ2-2, with 8 bases matching TRBD2. Germline values: CDR1 MNHEY, CDR2 SMNVEV (reference sequence). There are 17 residues in the CDR3. With V trimmed by 6 bases and J by 1 base, 10 bases remained unmatched. The CDR3 here is CASSSAGVTRNTGELFF. As DNA, the CDR3 is TGTGCCAGCAGCTCAGCGGGAGTAACCAGGAACACCGGGGAGCTGTTTTTT.

The chain links TRBV28 to TRBJ1-6; 8 nucleotides align to TRBD1. This CDR3 is built from 15 residues. Germline V CDR1 and CDR2: MDHEN, SYDVKM. The J segment lost 7 bases and the V segment lost 6 bases, leaving 8 bases of the junction unmatched. The CDR3 region is CASRSGQGRNSPLHF. Written as DNA, the CDR3 is TGTGCCAGCAGATCCGGACAGGGTCGAAATTCACCCCTCCACTTT.

V and J are TRBV28 and TRBJ2-2, with TRBD1 as a possible D gene (6 bases). This CDR3 comprises 14 residues. The V gene lost 5 bases and the J gene lost 5 bases, with 12 bases spanning the gap. Germline CDR1 is MDHEN and CDR2 is SYDVKM. CDR3 loop: CASSPHRATGELFF. The DNA for the CDR3 is TGTGCCAGCAGTCCCCACAGGGCGACCGGGGAGCTGTTTTTT.

The chain employs TRBV18 and TRBJ2-1; tentative D call: TRBD1 (6 bases). Germline V gives CDR1 KGHSH, CDR2 LQKENI. The V and J ends lost 3 bases and 5 bases respectively, with 20 bases between them. This CDR3 is built from 17 residues. The CDR3 DNA follows: TGTGCCAGCTCACCGTTATTAACAGGGCCTCGGAACAATGAGCAGTTCTTC. Its translation: CASSPLLTGPRNNEQFF.

This rearrangement joins TRBV2 to TRBJ1-5; 7 bases are a match to TRBD1. The CDR3 runs to 15 residues. V dropped 6 bases and J dropped 5; count of bases not matched to a gene: 10. CDR1 and CDR2 from the germline V gene are SNHLY and FYNNEI. The CDR3, as DNA: TGTGCCAGCAGGAAAACTCAGGGGGGCTATCAGCCCCAGCATTTT. Residues: CASRKTQGGYQPQHF. Using reference TRBV2 and TRBJ1-5 for the parts outside the CDR3, the full variable domain is EPEVTQTPSHQVTQMGQEVILRCVPISNHLYFYWYRQILGQKVEFLVSFYNNEISEKSEIFDDQFSVERPDGSNFTLKIRSTKLEDSAMYFCASRKTQGGYQPQHFGDGTRLSIL.

The J gene is TRBJ2-1, the V gene TRBV7-6; 10 bases line up with TRBD2. The CDR3 has 16 amino acids. Germline loops: CDR1 SGHVS, CDR2 FNYEAQ. V trimming: 1 base; J trimming: 15 bases; junction bases outside the gene matches: 15. The CDR3 sequence is CASSLDSGIAGGSRFF. The DNA of the CDR3 is TGTGCCAGCAGCTTAGATAGTGGCATAGCGGGAGGCTCCAGGTTCTTC.

A single count supports this clone. The V gene is TRBV6-5, the J gene TRBJ2-5; weak D call: TRBD1 (8 bases). Germline lookup yields CDR1 MNHEY and CDR2 SVGAGI. Trimming left V 9 bases short and J 0 bases short, with 17 bases between. The CDR3 has 15 amino acids. The CDR3 sequence is CASVPQGGYQETQYF. CDR3 DNA sequence: TGTGCCAGTGTCCCACAGGGGGGGTACCAAGAGACCCAGTACTTC.

The chain recombines TRBV9 with TRBJ2-1; 11 bases map to TRBD2. CDR3 length: 14 residues. Trimming at V came to 10 bases and at J to 2 bases, leaving 5 bases not matched to a gene. CDR1 and CDR2 (germline): SGDLS, YYNGEE. The CDR3 DNA reads TGTGCCCTAGCGGGAGGCGGCACCTACAATGAGCAGTTCTTC. Translation: CALAGGGTYNEQFF.

The chain carries TRBV9 and TRBJ2-5, with D possibly being TRBD2 (6 bases). Germline loops: CDR1 SGDLS, CDR2 YYNGEE. V lost 4 bases and J lost 5, with 12 bases in between. The CDR3 runs 13 residues. The CDR3 protein is CASSPGVAETQYF. The CDR3 coding sequence is TGTGCCAGCAGCCCGGGGGTGGCGGAGACCCAGTACTTC.

This chain uses TRBV9 with TRBJ1-3; 8 nucleotides line up with TRBD1. V shed 3 bases and J 4 bases; nucleotides not matched to a gene: 6. The CDR3 consists of 15 residues. CDR1 and CDR2 from the germline V gene are SGDLS and YYNGEE. The CDR3 reads CASSAGQGLGNTIYF. The DNA of the CDR3 is TGTGCCAGCAGCGCAGGACAGGGCCTCGGAAACACCATATATTTT.

V is TRBV11-3 and J is TRBJ2-5, with D uncertain. V was clipped by 1 base and J by 1 base, with 4 bases between them. Germline V gene data show CDR1 as SGHNT and CDR2 as YENEEA. The CDR3 loop spans 13 amino acids. The CDR3 region is CASSLGAQETQYF. The DNA of the CDR3 is TGTGCCAGCAGCTTAGGAGCCCAAGAGACCCAGTACTTC. Full variable domain (outside the CDR3, taken from reference TRBV11-3 and TRBJ2-5): EAGVVQSPRYKIIEKKQPVAFWCNPISGHNTLYWYLQNLGQGPELLIRYENEEAVDDSQLPKDRFSAERLKGVDSTLKIQPAELGDSAVYLCASSLGAQETQYFGPGTRLLVL.

The chain has TRBV9 and TRBJ1-2; D remains unclear. Germline CDR1 SGDLS, CDR2 YYNGEE. The CDR3 loop spans 15 amino acids. V gave up 0 bases and J gave up 7 bases, with 16 bases separating them. CDR3 nucleotide sequence: TGTGCCAGCAGCGTAGCTGACTATTTAGGTCGTGGCTACACCTTC. Encoded protein: CASSVADYLGRGYTF.

This rearrangement joins TRBV6-1 to TRBJ2-3, with TRBD1 as a possible D gene (6 bases). V shed 1 base and J shed 5 bases, with 7 bases lying between them. The germline gives CDR1 MNHNS, CDR2 SASEGT. The CDR3 totals 13 residues. The CDR3 nucleotides read TGTGCCAGCAGTGAAGGCAGGGGAGATACGCAGTATTTT. As protein: CASSEGRGDTQYF.

The chain links TRBV28 to TRBJ1-5, with D possibly matching TRBD1 (5 bases). Germline CDR1 and CDR2: MDHEN and SYDVKM. Trimming left V 7 bases short and J 6 bases short, with 13 bases between. The CDR3 has 13 amino acids. CDR3 residues: CASNPIGVQPQHF. As DNA, the CDR3 is TGTGCCAGCAACCCCATAGGGGTTCAGCCCCAGCATTTT.

The chain links TRBV7-3 to TRBJ1-1, with D possibly matching TRBD1 (6 bases). Germline V CDR1 and CDR2: SGHTA, FQGTGA. This CDR3 has 16 residues. V gave up 5 bases and J gave up 1 base, with 17 bases separating them. The CDR3 sequence is CASSLYHRAPNTEAFF. Here the CDR3 DNA reads TGTGCCAGCAGCCTATACCACAGGGCTCCGAACACTGAAGCTTTCTTT.

The rearrangement links TRBV19 to TRBJ2-1, with 12 bases lining up with TRBD2. The CDR3 spans 17 residues. CDR1 and CDR2 from the germline V gene are LNHDA and SQIVND (reference sequence). V gave up 0 bases and J gave up 9 bases; unmatched junction bases: 9. The CDR3: CASSIDLASGRAGEQFF. As DNA, the CDR3 is TGTGCCAGTAGTATAGATCTAGCTAGCGGGAGGGCTGGTGAGCAGTTCTTC.

V is TRBV6-6 and J is TRBJ2-7; 9 positions match TRBD2. This CDR3 contains 17 residues. The germline CDR1 and CDR2 sequences are MNHNY and SVGAGI (reference sequence). Losses at the gene ends were 5 bases for V and 2 bases for J; bases not matched to a gene: 13. CDR3 DNA: TGTGCCAGCAGTCCTACCCGGGCGGGAGGGTCGACCTACGAGCAGTACTTC. Its translation: CASSPTRAGGSTYEQYF.

The chain recombines TRBV5-1 with TRBJ2-2; tentative D call: TRBD1 (6 bases). The germline V gene encodes CDR1 SGHRS and CDR2 YFSETQ. There are 15 residues in the CDR3. Trimming pared 3 bases from V and 6 bases from J, leaving 15 bases between. Written as DNA, the CDR3 is TGCGCCAGCAGCTGGGACACCTCGAGGGCCGGGGAGCTGTTTTTT. Translated: CASSWDTSRAGELFF.

The chain carries TRBV5-1 and TRBJ2-7; TRBD2 matches 9 bases. Germline trimming cut 5 bases from V and 0 bases from J; bases unmatched to any gene: 6. CDR3 length: 15 residues. Germline-derived CDR1 and CDR2 are SGHRS and YFSETQ. DNA for the CDR3: TGCGCCAGCAGATCCCGACTAGCGGACTCCTACGAGCAGTACTTC. The encoded protein is CASRSRLADSYEQYF.

The chain employs TRBV19 and TRBJ2-7; D unresolved. V was clipped by 0 bases and J by 3 bases, with 9 bases between them. The CDR3 totals 14 residues. CDR1 is LNHDA, CDR2 SQIVND, per germline (reference sequence). In DNA form, the CDR3 reads TGTGCCAGTAGTATAGATCACAGAAACTACGAGCAGTACTTC. Translation gives CASSIDHRNYEQYF.